Sequencing of this T cell receptor beta chain was carried out in a study of shared clonotypes between healthy human individuals. After removal of 4 bases from V and 4 bases from J, the junction contained 5 bases not matched to a gene. Looked up from germline, CDR1 is SGHNT and CDR2 is YYREEE (reference sequence). The CDR3 extends over 15 amino acids. The study's findings and limits: About 5% of naive CD4 clonotypes were common to several donors. Rarefaction demonstrated incomplete sorted-subset sequencing despite large depth.

Replicate PCRs for sorted subsets used around 200 ng DNA; this equaled tens of thousands of T cell genomes. Here immunoSEQ multiplex PCR was the method, and the copy in TCRdb shows in-frame clones only, minus some. The sample holds around 1.4 million clones, about 98.5% seen once. Remarks on this clone: What it recognizes is unknown.

The V and J genes are TRBV5-4 and TRBJ2-5; 12 nucleotides align to TRBD1. The sample comprised naive CD4+ T cells sorted from blood. Subset defined: CD45RA+ positively selected. The TCR was taken from a man aged 25 to 45 in good health. The CDR3 region is CASSERDRGPETQYF. The CDR3, as DNA: TGTGCCAGCAGCGAACGGGACAGGGGGCCAGAGACCCAGTACTTC.